This T cell receptor (beta chain) was sequenced for a study of T cell responses to AZD1222 COVID-19 vaccine. A note on this clone: What it recognizes is unknown.

Pooled in the analysis were second doses at about 4 or about 12 weeks. Study conclusions and caveats: None of the repertoires were sampled until the peak T cell response had passed. Donors were chiefly white British, with a greater number of females, and clonal diversity was perhaps underestimated. Compared with day 0, the breadth and depth of the Spike-specific TCR repertoire rose significantly after two doses of AZD1222.

Only in-frame clones appear in the TCRdb table, and some are missing; sequencing was by immunoSEQ multiplex PCR. The sample consists of about 110,000 clones, less than 95% of them appearing once. The receptor was isolated from an adult who received the AZD1222 COVID-19 vaccine. Material: peripheral blood, obtained 28 days after the second AZD1222 dose.

CDR3: CASSLVGTGAQETQYF. The CDR3, as DNA: TGTGCCAGCAGCTTGGTAGGGACAGGGGCTCAAGAGACCCAGTACTTC. V gene TRBV7-6 combines with J gene TRBJ2-5; 10 nucleotides agree with TRBD1. J lost 2 bases, V lost 3 bases, and 6 bases had no gene match. From germline, CDR1 is SGHVS and CDR2 FNYEAQ. CDR3 size: 16 residues.